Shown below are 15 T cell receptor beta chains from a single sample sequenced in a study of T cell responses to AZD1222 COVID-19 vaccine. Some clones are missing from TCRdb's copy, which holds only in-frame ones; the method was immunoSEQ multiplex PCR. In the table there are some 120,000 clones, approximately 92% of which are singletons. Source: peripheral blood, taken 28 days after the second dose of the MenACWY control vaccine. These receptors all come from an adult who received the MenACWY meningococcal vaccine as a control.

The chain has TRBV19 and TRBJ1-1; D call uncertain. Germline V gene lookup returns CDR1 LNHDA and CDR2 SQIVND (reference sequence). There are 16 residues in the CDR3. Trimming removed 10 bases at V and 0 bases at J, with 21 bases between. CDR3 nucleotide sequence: TGTGCCACCCTCAGAGGAGCTAACCTCATGAACACTGAAGCTTTCTTT. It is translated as CATLRGANLMNTEAFF.

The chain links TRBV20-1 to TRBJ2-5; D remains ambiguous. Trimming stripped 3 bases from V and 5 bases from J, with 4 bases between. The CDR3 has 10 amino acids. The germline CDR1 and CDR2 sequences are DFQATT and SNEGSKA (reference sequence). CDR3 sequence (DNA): TGCAGTGCTAGTGTGGAGACCCAGTACTTC. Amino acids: CSASVETQYF.

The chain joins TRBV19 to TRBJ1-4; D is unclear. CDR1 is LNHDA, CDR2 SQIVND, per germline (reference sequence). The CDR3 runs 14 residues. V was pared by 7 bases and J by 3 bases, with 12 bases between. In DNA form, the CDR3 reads TGTGCCAGTAATCTTTCAGCGTCTAATGAAAAACTGTTTTTT. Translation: CASNLSASNEKLFF. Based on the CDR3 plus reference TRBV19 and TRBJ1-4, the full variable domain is DGGITQSPKYLFRKEGQNVTLSCEQNLNHDAMYWYRQDPGQGLRLIYYSQIVNDFQKGDIAEGYSVSREKKESFPLTVTSAQKNPTAFYLCASNLSASNEKLFFGSGTQLSVL.

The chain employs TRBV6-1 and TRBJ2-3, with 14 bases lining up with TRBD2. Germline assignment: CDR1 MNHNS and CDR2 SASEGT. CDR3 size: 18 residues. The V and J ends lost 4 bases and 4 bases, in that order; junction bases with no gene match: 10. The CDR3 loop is CASSGGLAGVLRSDTQYF. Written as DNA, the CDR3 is TGTGCCAGCAGTGGGGGACTAGCGGGGGTTCTGAGGTCAGATACGCAGTATTTT.

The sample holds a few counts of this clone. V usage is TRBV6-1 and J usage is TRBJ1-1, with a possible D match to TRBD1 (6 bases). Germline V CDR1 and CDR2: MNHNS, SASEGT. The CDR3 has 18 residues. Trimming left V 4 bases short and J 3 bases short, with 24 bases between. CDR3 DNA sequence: TGTGCCAGCAGTGCCCCGGAGGGGGGAAGTGGATCGGACACTGAAGCTTTCTTT. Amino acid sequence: CASSAPEGGSGSDTEAFF.

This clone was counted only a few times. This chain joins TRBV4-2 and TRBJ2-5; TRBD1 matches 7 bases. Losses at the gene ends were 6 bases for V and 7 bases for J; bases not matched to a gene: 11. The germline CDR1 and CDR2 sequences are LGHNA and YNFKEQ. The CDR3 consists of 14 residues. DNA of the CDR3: TGTGCCAGCAGAGACCCAGGGGGAAGGGGGACCCAGTACTTC. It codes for CASRDPGGRGTQYF.

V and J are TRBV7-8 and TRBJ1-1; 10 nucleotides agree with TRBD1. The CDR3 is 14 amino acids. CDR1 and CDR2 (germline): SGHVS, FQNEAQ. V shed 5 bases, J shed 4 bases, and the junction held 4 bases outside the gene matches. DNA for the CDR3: TGTGCCAGCAGCCCACGGACAGGGGGCACTGAAGCTTTCTTT. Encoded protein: CASSPRTGGTEAFF. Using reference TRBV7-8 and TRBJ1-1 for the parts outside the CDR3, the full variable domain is GAGVSQSPRYKVAKRGQDVALRCDPISGHVSLFWYQQALGQGPEFLTYFQNEAQLDKSGLPSDRFFAERPEGSVSTLKIQRTQQEDSAVYLCASSPRTGGTEAFFGQGTRLTVV.

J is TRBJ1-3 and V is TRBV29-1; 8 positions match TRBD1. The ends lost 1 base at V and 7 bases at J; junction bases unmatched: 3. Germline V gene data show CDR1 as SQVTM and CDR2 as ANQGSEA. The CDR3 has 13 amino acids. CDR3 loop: CSVEGTGGNTIYF. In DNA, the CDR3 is TGCAGCGTTGAAGGAACAGGGGGGAACACCATATATTTT.

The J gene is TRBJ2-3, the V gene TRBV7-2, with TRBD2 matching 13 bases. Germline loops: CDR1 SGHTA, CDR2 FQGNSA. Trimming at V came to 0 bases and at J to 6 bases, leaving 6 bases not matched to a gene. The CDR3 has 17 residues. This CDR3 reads CASSLAGLAGSGDTQYF. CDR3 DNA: TGTGCCAGCAGCTTAGCGGGACTAGCGGGGTCTGGGGATACGCAGTATTTT.

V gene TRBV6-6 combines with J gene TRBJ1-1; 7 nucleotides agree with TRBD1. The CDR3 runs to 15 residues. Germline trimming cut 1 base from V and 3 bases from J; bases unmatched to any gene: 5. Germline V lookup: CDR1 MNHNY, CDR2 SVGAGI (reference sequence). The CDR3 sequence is CASSYLAGGDTEAFF. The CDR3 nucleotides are TGTGCCAGCAGTTACTTAGCAGGGGGTGACACTGAAGCTTTCTTT.

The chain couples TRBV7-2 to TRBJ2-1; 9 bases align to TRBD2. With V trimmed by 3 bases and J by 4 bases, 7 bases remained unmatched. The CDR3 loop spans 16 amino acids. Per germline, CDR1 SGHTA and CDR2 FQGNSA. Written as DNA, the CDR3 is TGTGCCAGCAGCTTCGATGTAGCGGGAGTTTACAATGAGCAGTTCTTC. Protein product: CASSFDVAGVYNEQFF.

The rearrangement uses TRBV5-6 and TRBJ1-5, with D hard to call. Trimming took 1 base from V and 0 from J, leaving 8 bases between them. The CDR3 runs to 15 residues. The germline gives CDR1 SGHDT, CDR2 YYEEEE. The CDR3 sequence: CASSLRVDSNQPQHF. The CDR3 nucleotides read TGTGCCAGCAGCTTGCGTGTGGATAGCAATCAGCCCCAGCATTTT.

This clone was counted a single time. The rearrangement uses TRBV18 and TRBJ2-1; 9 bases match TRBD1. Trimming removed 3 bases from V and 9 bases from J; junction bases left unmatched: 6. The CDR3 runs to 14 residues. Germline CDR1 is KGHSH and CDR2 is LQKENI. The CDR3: CASSPLQGAVEQFF. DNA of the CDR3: TGTGCCAGCTCACCCCTACAGGGGGCGGTTGAGCAGTTCTTC.

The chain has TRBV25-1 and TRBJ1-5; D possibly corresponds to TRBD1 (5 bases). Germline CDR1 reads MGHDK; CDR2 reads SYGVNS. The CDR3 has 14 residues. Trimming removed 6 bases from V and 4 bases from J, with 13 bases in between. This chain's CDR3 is CASSAGRGNQPQHF. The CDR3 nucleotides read TGTGCCAGCAGCGCGGGACGGGGGAATCAGCCCCAGCATTTT. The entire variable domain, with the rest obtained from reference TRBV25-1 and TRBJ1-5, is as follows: EADIYQTPRYLVIGTGKKITLECSQTMGHDKMYWYQQDPGMELHLIHYSYGVNSTEKGDLSSESTVSRIRTEHFPLTLESARPSHTSQYLCASSAGRGNQPQHFGDGTRLSIL.

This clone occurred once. CDR3 loop: CASSPQPGTDTQYF. DNA for the CDR3: TGTGCCAGCAGCCCCCAACCCGGCACAGATACGCAGTATTTT. The chain uses TRBV7-2 and TRBJ2-3; D is unclear. The germline V gene encodes CDR1 SGHTA and CDR2 FQGNSA. Deletions cut 5 bases from V and 1 base from J, with 10 bases between. This CDR3 is built from 14 residues. The full variable domain, completed using reference TRBV7-2 and TRBJ2-3, is GAGVSQSPSNKVTEKGKDVELRCDPISGHTALYWYRQSLGQGLEFLIYFQGNSAPDKSGLPSDRFSAERTGGSVSTLTIQRTQQEDSAVYLCASSPQPGTDTQYFGPGTRLTVL.